Listed below are T cell receptor beta chains from one sample, sequenced in a study of shared clonotypes between healthy human individuals. Generated by immunoSEQ multiplex PCR, the TCRdb table keeps only in-frame clones and is missing some. This sample has a few million clones, with around nine tenths found just once. Sequences were obtained from naive CD4+ T cells sorted from blood. The receptors derive from a man aged 18 to 35 in good health. CDR3s include the opening cysteine and the closing phenylalanine or tryptophan.

TRBV6-6	TRBJ2-4	CASKKGWGPSENIQYF
TRBV10-3	TRBJ2-1	CAISESTRTPEQFF
TRBV18	TRBJ2-1	CASSPPFTSWDSYNEQFF
TRBV7-3	TRBJ2-3	CASSSGLATDTQYF
TRBV10-2	TRBJ1-5	CASSDRSLGSNQPQHF
TRBV30	TRBJ1-2	CAWSGNVYGYTF
TRBV27	TRBJ1-1	CASSYTGLNTEAFF
TRBV7-2	TRBJ2-3	CASSPRGVGKFVTTHAQYF
TRBV19	TRBJ2-2	CASSIGGSSNTGELFF
TRBV28	TRBJ2-3	CASTIRGSTDTQYF
TRBV5-1	TRBJ2-3	CASSLVGGGGTDTQYF
TRBV6-1	TRBJ1-5	CASSEAGAGNQPQHF
TRBV30	TRBJ2-3	CAWGPSTDTQYF
TRBV10-3	TRBJ2-5	CAIRGGKETQYF
TRBV30	TRBJ2-7	CAWSAHLTGGGYEQYF
TRBV4-2	TRBJ1-5	CASSLRMNSNQPQHF
TRBV19	TRBJ1-1	CASSLQENTEAFF
TRBV30	TRBJ1-1	CAWSPRGVWGNTEAFF
TRBV19	TRBJ2-2	CASSKRTGELFF
TRBV29-1	TRBJ1-2	CSVEGIVNYGYTF
TRBV1	TRBJ2-1	CTSSQRRESPHNEQFF
TRBV5-6	TRBJ2-7	CASSVPTGGQGDIYEQYF
TRBV28	TRBJ1-5	CASTPMGGGNNQPQHF
TRBV9	TRBJ1-6	CASSQRQGANSPLHF
TRBV18	TRBJ1-2	CASSPPDVVTPYGYTF
TRBV7-7	TRBJ2-5	CASSLGASGETQYF
TRBV4-1	TRBJ1-3	CASSQETGWSGNTIYF
TRBV5-5	TRBJ1-2	CASSSTGSGYTF
TRBV4-1	TRBJ2-1	CASSQEGGTKREQFF
TRBV5-4	TRBJ2-7	CASSSGTENYEQYF
TRBV2	TRBJ2-3	CASGLSSGPSQYF
TRBV5-1	TRBJ2-5	CASGQGVEYETQYF
TRBV19	TRBJ2-3	CASSMWEGTDTQYF
TRBV4-1	TRBJ1-5	CASSQDGAGTQPQHF
TRBV5-1	TRBJ2-5	CASSLAGSGQETQYF
TRBV18	TRBJ2-7	CASSRGQGTSPGYEQYF
TRBV27	TRBJ1-6	CASSPAGGSYNSPLHF
TRBV7-2	TRBJ2-7	CASSLSPATYEQYF
TRBV15	TRBJ2-2	CATSTRTGQTGELFF